The TCR beta chain under discussion was sequenced for a study of metastatic and nonmetastatic thyroid tumors. Study details: Across blood and tumor or nodule tissue, repertoires from malignant and benign thyroid patients were compared with one another. General study points: Relative to benign nodules, malignant thyroid tumors were reportedly characterized by significantly elevated TCR beta diversity in blood and tumor.

Thyroid surgery had not been preceded by any treatment in any patient. In the authors' methods: CDR3 differences across clinicopathological groups were used to build a distant-metastasis classifier for papillary thyroid cancer. TCRdb re-called clones from the PCR reads using MiXCR. What appears here as the V and J calls and clone size reflects TCRdb's work, not the paper's. The table records about 47,000 clones, 24% of them present only once. The ends were cut back, 4 bases at V and 0 bases at J, with 9 bases in the middle. The CDR3 totals 14 residues. The germline CDR1 and CDR2 sequences are MNHNS and SASEGT. This clone occurred many times. The antigen remains unidentified.

The rearrangement uses TRBV6-1 and TRBJ1-1; a possible D gene is TRBD1 (5 bases). Sequenced sample: blood. This clonotype originated in a male donor with papillary thyroid cancer or a benign thyroid nodule (not recorded which). Some clones in this sample may be carry-over from other donors' samples. CDR3 in DNA: TGTGCCAGCAGTGGGGGACTGATGAACACTGAAGCTTTCTTT. It is translated as CASSGGLMNTEAFF.